Detailed here is one T cell receptor (beta chain). This clonotype was detected many times. Which antigen it targets is not known. No quality values exist for individual bases; no much larger clone is one base distant. The entry originates in a study of blood T cells in healthy people across ages (dated by TCRdb to between 2014 and 2017). Notes on the research overall: In model experiments, roughly one uniquely barcoded TCR beta cDNA molecule per two T cells was captured by template switching. Using deep sequencing normalized with unique cDNA molecular identifiers, the study measured how TCR beta repertoire diversity changes with age. Donors were grouped into four age groups: young (average roughly 15 years), middle-aged (39), aged (roughly 62) and long-lived (about 89). Two additional independent replicas of 1 million unique cDNA reads from the same blood draw were analyzed for two donors (one aged 18 to 30 and one aged 80 or older). To avoid experimental bias, donors of different ages were distributed randomly across sequencing lanes.

The roughly 39 donors, aged roughly 6 to 95 years, were systemically healthy Caucasian individuals from Russia. Each donor gave around 9.5 milliliters of peripheral blood, collected into EDTA-treated Vacutainer tubes. Ficoll-Paque density-gradient centrifugation was used to isolate PBMCs, with at least 6.5 million per sample. Total RNA was extracted from PBMCs with Trizol reagent, with at least 6 micrograms obtained per sample. Naive CD45RAhigh/CD27high T cell percentages were measured by flow cytometry on a PBMC aliquot from every donor. The paper's findings and limits, for the study overall: Observed TCR beta diversity per million T cells fell roughly linearly with age, and a significant reduction was already apparent by age roughly 40. Because donor CMV infection status was unknown, age-related changes in expanded clonotypes were potentially confounded. Estimates of total diversity based on one million sequenced T cells were regarded as lower bounds and as underestimates. Since profiling was done on bulk unsorted PBMCs, naive and antigen-experienced compartments could not be conclusively compared. The percentage of naive T cells measured by flow cytometry correlated strongly with observed TCR beta diversity. Compared with the aged group, the long-lived group had more naive CD4+ T cells, fewer expanded clones and increased TCR diversity, suggesting age selection.

Including the terminal cysteine and phenylalanine, the CDR3 comprises 15 residues. The DNA shown is the 45-base CDR3, in frame from base 1. The germline V gene (reference sequence) yields LNHNV for CDR1 and YYDKDF for CDR2. V trim: 2 bases; J trim: 4 bases; unmatched bases: 7. The library was made by 5' RACE. The sequencer listed for this sample is Illumina HiSeq 2500. A second PCR of about 7 to 12 cycles was performed with a sample-barcoded 5' primer and a J-beta primer mix. A template-switch 5' adaptor carrying 12 random nucleotides introduced a unique molecular identifier onto each TCR beta cDNA molecule. At least 3 million CDR3-containing paired-end reads were obtained from each sample. All of the RNA was converted into first-strand cDNA using the Mint cDNA synthesis kit, with a TRBC-specific oligonucleotide serving as the primer. Following uracil-DNA glycosylase treatment, all cDNA underwent a first 18-cycle PCR with the universal primers M1SS and BC2_uni_R. As for the authors' bioinformatics: For normalization, 1 million high-quality reads were randomly selected from each sample, with every read carrying a distinct molecular identifier. Instead of being binned into consensus sequences, reads that shared molecular identifiers were thrown out. MiTCR, with a Q25 quality threshold and the strictest error-elimination algorithm, was used for CDR3 identification, clonotype clustering and error correction. Lower-bound total TCR beta diversity was estimated with a nonparametric unseen species model using Euler transformation. TCRdb reran the public reads through fastp at Q25 and MiXCR, keeping productive beta chains. Identical CDR3 protein sequences are pooled into one entry, listed with their most common genes and DNA. TCRdb's processing, not the authors' own work, is the source of the V and J calls. The sample table records some 1.5 million distinct CDR3 sequences; 28% of these occur just once. 7.7% of the sample lies in the top ten.

The chain employs TRBV15 and TRBJ2-7, and TRBD1 matches 8 of the central bases. Sample: blood. This receptor was obtained from a woman in her 30s in good health. The DNA reads TGTGCCACCAGCAGATCCAGGACAGGGCTATACGAGCAGTACTTC. It translates to CATSRSRTGLYEQYF.